Listed below are T cell receptor beta chains from one sample, sequenced in a study of shared clonotypes between healthy human individuals. Sequenced by immunoSEQ multiplex PCR; TCRdb stores in-frame clones only, minus some. The sample yields around 500,000 clones, about 80% seen once. Material: PBMCs. The receptor source for this set is a woman between 40 and 50 years old in good health. Some clones in this sample may be carry-over from other donors' samples. CDR3s include the opening cysteine and the closing phenylalanine or tryptophan. A D gene is named only where the DNA matches it firmly. Clone size is stated in some rows and not others, as once, few, many or a class when expanded.

clone size,V gene,D gene,J gene,CDR3 DNA,CDR3 protein
NA,TRBV15,TRBD1,TRBJ2-7,TGTGCCACCAGCTTTGCCGGGACAGGGGACTACGAGCAGTACTTC,CATSFAGTGDYEQYF
NA,TRBV29-1,TRBD2,TRBJ2-3,TGCAGCGTTGGGGGACTAGCGGGAGGCGGAAGCACAGATACGCAGTATTTT,CSVGGLAGGGSTDTQYF
NA,TRBV7-9,NA,TRBJ2-7,TGTGCCAGCAGCTTAGCTCAGGGGAAGCAGTACGAGCAGTACTTC,CASSLAQGKQYEQYF
NA,TRBV21-1,NA,TRBJ2-5,TGTGCCAGCAGCCAGGGGGAGACCCAGTACTTC,CASSQGETQYF
NA,TRBV5-1,TRBD2,TRBJ2-7,TGCGCCAGCAGCTTGGGGCCCCGAAGAGGGGAGGGGGAGCAGTACTTC,CASSLGPRRGEGEQYF
NA,TRBV30,NA,TRBJ1-5,TGTGCCTGGAGTTCCGTGAATAGCAATCAGCCCCAGCATTTT,CAWSSVNSNQPQHF
NA,TRBV7-9,NA,TRBJ2-5,TGTGCCAGCAGCCGAGTAGAGACCCAGTACTTC,CASSRVETQYF
NA,TRBV29-1,NA,TRBJ2-1,TGCAGCGTTGAGAGCAGGGATAATGAGCAGTTCTTC,CSVESRDNEQFF
few,TRBV19,NA,TRBJ1-5,TGTGCCAGTAGTATAGGAGTGTTCAGCCGGAGCAATCAGCCCCAGCATTTT,CASSIGVFSRSNQPQHF
NA,TRBV9,NA,TRBJ1-2,TGTGCCAGCAGCCCTCAAGTAAGGGATGACTATGGCTACACCTTC,CASSPQVRDDYGYTF
NA,TRBV5-5,NA,TRBJ2-5,TGTGCCAGCAGCTTGGGGGCTCGGCAAGAGACCCAGTACTTC,CASSLGARQETQYF
NA,TRBV7-7,NA,TRBJ2-3,TGTGCTAGCAGCTTAGAAGTTTTCTCATTGCAGTATTTT,CASSLEVFSLQYF
NA,TRBV2,NA,TRBJ2-3,TGTGCCAGCCAAACAGATACGCAGTATTTT,CASQTDTQYF
NA,TRBV28,TRBD2,TRBJ2-7,TGTGCCAGCAGCAGCCCGGGACTAGCGACCGACGAGCAGTACTTC,CASSSPGLATDEQYF
NA,TRBV7-3,NA,TRBJ2-3,TGTGCCAGCAGCTTAGGAGTAGCGCCAGATACGCAGTATTTT,CASSLGVAPDTQYF
few,TRBV30,NA,TRBJ1-5,TGTGCCTGGAATGGGGGAGGTGGCAATCAGCCCCAGCATTTT,CAWNGGGGNQPQHF
NA,TRBV5-6,NA,TRBJ2-3,TGTGCCAGCAGCTTGAGCCCTACCAATGCAGATACGCAGTATTTT,CASSLSPTNADTQYF
NA,TRBV5-1,NA,TRBJ2-3,TGCGCCAGCACCTCTACGTCTAGCACAGATACGCAGTATTTT,CASTSTSSTDTQYF
NA,TRBV7-7,NA,TRBJ2-1,TGTGCCAGCAGCTCGGACCGAAACAATGAGCAGTTCTTC,CASSSDRNNEQFF
few,TRBV2,NA,TRBJ1-5,TGTGCCAGCAGTGTCTTAGGACTTAGCAATCAGCCCCAGCATTTT,CASSVLGLSNQPQHF
NA,TRBV6-5,TRBD1,TRBJ2-7,TGTGCCAGCAGTTCCCAGCTACCGACAGGGGCCTACGAGCAGTACTTC,CASSSQLPTGAYEQYF
NA,TRBV6-1,NA,TRBJ2-1,TGTGCCAGCAGTTCCACGACCGGCTTCAATGAGCAGTTCTTC,CASSSTTGFNEQFF
NA,TRBV28,NA,TRBJ1-1,TGTGCCAGCAGTCCAGGGTGGACTGAAGCTTTCTTT,CASSPGWTEAFF
NA,TRBV5-1,TRBD2,TRBJ2-3,TGCGCCAGCAGCCTGGGACTAGCGGGAGGCGTTACGCAGTATTTT,CASSLGLAGGVTQYF
NA,TRBV4-2,TRBD2,TRBJ2-1,TGTGCCAGCAGCCAAGATAGTTTTAGCGGGAGTGACAATGAGCAGTTCTTC,CASSQDSFSGSDNEQFF
once,TRBV25-1,NA,TRBJ2-3,TGTGCCAGCAGTCCACACAGGGATAGCACAGATACGCAGTATTTT,CASSPHRDSTDTQYF
few,TRBV7-8,NA,TRBJ1-3,TGTGCCAGCAGCCATACTTCCCTTTTGGGAAACACCATATATTTT,CASSHTSLLGNTIYF
once,TRBV5-1,NA,TRBJ2-7,TGCGCCAGCAGCCCGGATAGCGGAGGGAGCTCCTACGAGCAGTACTTC,CASSPDSGGSSYEQYF
NA,TRBV6-1,NA,TRBJ2-3,TGTGCCAGCAGTCGTGCATCCGATACGCAGTATTTT,CASSRASDTQYF
NA,TRBV28,TRBD1,TRBJ1-2,TGTGCCAGCAGTTCCCCCAGGGGGCAAGGGGGCTACACCTTC,CASSSPRGQGGYTF
NA,TRBV5-1,NA,TRBJ1-2,TGCGCCAGCAGCTTGGATCTAGGGGCCGTCGATGGCTACACCTTC,CASSLDLGAVDGYTF
NA,TRBV7-3,NA,TRBJ2-5,TGTGCCAGCAGCTTAACGTCCCAGACCAAAGAGACCCAGTACTTC,CASSLTSQTKETQYF
NA,TRBV28,NA,TRBJ1-2,TGTGCCAGCAGTTTATGGGCAGGGCTCTTTAACTATGGCTACACCTTC,CASSLWAGLFNYGYTF
NA,TRBV7-2,NA,TRBJ2-7,TGTGCCAGCAGCCTATACGGGGGCAACGAGCAGTACTTC,CASSLYGGNEQYF
NA,TRBV11-3,NA,TRBJ1-2,TGTGCCAGCAGCTTATCCGGCTATGGCTACACCTTC,CASSLSGYGYTF
once,TRBV19,NA,TRBJ2-7,TGTGCCAGTAGTATAGGGCGGACCGAGCAGTACTTC,CASSIGRTEQYF
NA,TRBV29-1,NA,TRBJ2-3,TGCAGCGGGGGGAAAGATACGCAGTATTTT,CSGGKDTQYF
NA,TRBV27,TRBD2,TRBJ2-1,TGTGCCAGCACCAGTTTAGCGGGACATAACAATGAGCAGTTCTTC,CASTSLAGHNNEQFF
NA,TRBV5-6,NA,TRBJ2-1,TGTGCCAGCAGCCTATTTAGCGACTCCTACAATGAGCAGTTCTTC,CASSLFSDSYNEQFF
NA,TRBV6-6,NA,TRBJ2-7,TGTGCCAGCAGTTACTCGGTCCACGAGCAGTACTTC,CASSYSVHEQYF
NA,TRBV15,NA,TRBJ1-4,TGTGCCACCAGCAGTCCGGGACGTAATGAAAAACTGTTTTTT,CATSSPGRNEKLFF
NA,TRBV6-5,NA,TRBJ1-1,TGTGCCAGCAGCGTGTTCGTAAGCGGGGAAGCTTTCTTT,CASSVFVSGEAFF
NA,TRBV4-2,TRBD1,TRBJ2-7,TGTGCCAGCAGCCAACTCGATAGTGGCAGGGGGCTCTACGAGCAGTACTTC,CASSQLDSGRGLYEQYF
NA,TRBV7-6,NA,TRBJ2-2,TGTGCCAGCACCCCCTGGGGAGGGGGCACCGGGGAGCTGTTTTTT,CASTPWGGGTGELFF
once,TRBV10-3,TRBD1,TRBJ1-1,TGTGCCATCACCCGGGACAGGAGTCGCACTGAAGCTTTCTTT,CAITRDRSRTEAFF
NA,TRBV18,NA,TRBJ2-5,TGTGCCAGCTCACTACTGACAGTGGTACAAGAGACCCAGTACTTC,CASSLLTVVQETQYF
NA,TRBV15,NA,TRBJ1-5,TGTGCCACCAGCAGGGAACAAGGAGGTAATCAGCCCCAGCATTTT,CATSREQGGNQPQHF
NA,TRBV7-6,NA,TRBJ2-2,TGTGCCAGCAGCTTAGGGGCGGATTCTAACACCGGGGAGCTGTTTTTT,CASSLGADSNTGELFF
NA,TRBV9,TRBD2,TRBJ2-5,TGTGCCAGCAGCGTACGGGGGGTTGAGACCCAGTACTTC,CASSVRGVETQYF
NA,TRBV7-9,TRBD2,TRBJ2-5,TGTGCCAGCAGCACCAGAGGCGGGAGGGCGGGGACCCAGTACTTC,CASSTRGGRAGTQYF
many,TRBV6-1,TRBD1,TRBJ1-3,TGTGCCAGCCGAGACAGGGACGACTCTGGAAACACCATATATTTT,CASRDRDDSGNTIYF
NA,TRBV7-2,NA,TRBJ2-5,TGTGCCAGCAGCTTAAACAGGGAGACCCAGTACTTC,CASSLNRETQYF
NA,TRBV29-1,TRBD1,TRBJ2-5,TGCAGCGTTGGACGGACAGGGGGCAGGGAGACCCAGTACTTC,CSVGRTGGRETQYF